The 7 T cell receptor beta chains listed next were all sequenced from one sample in a study of post-analysis software for immune sequencing data (dated by TCRdb to about 2015). The library was built by means of PCR. Instrument on record: Illumina HiSeq 2500. To reduce PCR and sequencing biases, unique molecular identifiers were built into the TCR beta cDNA libraries. The public reads were quality trimmed at Q25 with fastp and then assembled into clones with MiXCR by TCRdb, keeping productive beta chains. Each CDR3 protein appears once, grouped with its most common genes and DNA. The sample table contains about 500,000 distinct CDR3 sequences; only one count was recorded for over 35% of them. Jointly, the top ten make up around 10% of the sample. Which antigens these TCRs recognize remains unknown. On the study overall, not on this receptor specifically: Patients showed significantly higher frequencies than controls for a handful of TRBV segments, among them TRBV5-6, TRBV5-1 and TRBV20-1.

Sequencing was carried out using blood. These TCRs come from a girl aged 5 to 17 with multiple sclerosis.

CDR3 DNA: TGCAGCGTTGAGACGGTCAAGGGAGATGAGCAGTTCTTC. Translating gives CSVETVKGDEQFF. The rearrangement uses TRBV29-1 and TRBJ2-1; D may be TRBD2 (5 bases). Trimming removed 3 bases at V and 8 bases at J, with 14 bases between. This CDR3 is built from 13 residues. Per the germline V gene, CDR1 is SQVTM and CDR2 is ANQGSEA.

The chain uses TRBV5-1 and TRBJ2-1; 8 bases match TRBD2. With V trimmed by 2 bases and J by 3 bases, 4 bases remained unmatched. Germline V gene lookup returns CDR1 SGHRS and CDR2 YFSETQ. The CDR3 contains 15 residues. CDR3 region: CASSFTSGVYNEQFF. CDR3 nucleotides: TGCGCCAGCAGCTTTACTAGCGGCGTCTACAATGAGCAGTTCTTC.

J is TRBJ2-3 and V is TRBV3-1, with TRBD2 matching 7 bases. This CDR3 is built from 16 residues. The junction had 6 bases not matched to a gene; V was cut back by 1 base and J by 2 bases. From germline, CDR1 is LGHDT and CDR2 YNNKEL (reference sequence). The CDR3 is CASSQAQGGTTDTQYF. The CDR3, as DNA: TGTGCCAGCAGCCAAGCCCAGGGAGGGACCACAGATACGCAGTATTTT.

The V and J genes are TRBV5-1 and TRBJ2-4, with 7 nucleotides matching TRBD1. The junction had 9 bases not matched to a gene; V was cut back by 0 bases and J by 0 bases. Germline assignment: CDR1 SGHRS and CDR2 YFSETQ. The CDR3 has 18 residues. For the CDR3, the DNA is TGCGCCAGCAGCTTGGGACCCGGACAGGAGGTAGCCAAAAACATTCAGTACTTC. This gives the protein CASSLGPGQEVAKNIQYF.

As concerns this clonotype: The junction shows a germline mismatch at one end, possibly a read error. This rearrangement joins TRBV7-3 to TRBJ2-3, with D unclear. Per the germline V gene, CDR1 is SGHTA and CDR2 is FQGTGA. The CDR3 covers 13 residues. CDR3 in amino acids: CASSITTADTQYF. The CDR3 DNA reads TGTGCCAGCAGCATAACGACCGCTGATACGCAGTATTTT.

The rearrangement uses TRBV7-8 and TRBJ2-1; D is unclear. Trimming removed 5 bases at V and 4 bases at J, with 15 bases between. The CDR3 has 15 residues. Germline CDR1 and CDR2: SGHVS and FQNEAQ. In DNA, the CDR3 is TGTGCCAGCAGCGGATTCCGTTTTGAGTACAATGAGCAGTTCTTC. Protein product: CASSGFRFEYNEQFF.

The V call is TRBV7-2, the J call TRBJ2-5; D may be TRBD1 (6 bases). Germline V gene lookup returns CDR1 SGHTA and CDR2 FQGNSA. V was cut by 2 bases and J by 5 bases, with 15 bases left in between. The CDR3 runs 15 residues. For the CDR3, the DNA is TGTGCCAGCAGCTTAAGTACAGGGTCTCGGGAGACCCAGTACTTC. Translating gives CASSLSTGSRETQYF.